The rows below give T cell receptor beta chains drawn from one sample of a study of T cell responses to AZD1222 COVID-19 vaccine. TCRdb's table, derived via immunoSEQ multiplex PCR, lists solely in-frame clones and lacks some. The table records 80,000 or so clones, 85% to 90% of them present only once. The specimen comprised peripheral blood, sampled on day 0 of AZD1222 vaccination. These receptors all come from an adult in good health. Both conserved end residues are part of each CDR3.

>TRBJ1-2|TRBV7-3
CASSPGGGMTNYGYTF
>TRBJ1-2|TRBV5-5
CASSLTGVRGYTF
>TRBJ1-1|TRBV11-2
CASSLQGAVAYEAFF
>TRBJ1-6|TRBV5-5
CASSWGKGSYNSPLHF
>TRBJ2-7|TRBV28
CASTTVGQPPRYEQYF
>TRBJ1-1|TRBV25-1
CASSGKGTEAFF
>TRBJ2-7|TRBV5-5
CASSTPGQEAYEQYF
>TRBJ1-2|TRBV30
CAWRDTDRVGYGYTF
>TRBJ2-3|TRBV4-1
CASSQAGASGVTDTQYF
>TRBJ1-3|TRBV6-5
CAGGRGPGNTIYF
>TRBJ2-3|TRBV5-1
CASSLATGTNTDTQYF
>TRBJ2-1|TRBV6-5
CASSSRGFEQFF
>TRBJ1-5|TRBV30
CASSGGGGNQPQHF
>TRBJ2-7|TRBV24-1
CATSAPGTGYEQYF
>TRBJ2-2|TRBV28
CASSLWRLAGGPGELFF
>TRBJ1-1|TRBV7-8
CASSFGFGTDTTEAFF
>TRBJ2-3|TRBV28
CASSLDPGTDTDTQYF
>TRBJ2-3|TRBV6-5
CASSSPGLAGGDTQYF
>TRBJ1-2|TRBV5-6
CASSLASGTGYGYTF
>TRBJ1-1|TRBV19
CASSILGEQIPEAFF
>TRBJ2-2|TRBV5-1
CASRPPRGGAGNTGELFF
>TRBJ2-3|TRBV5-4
CASSLALGASTDTQYF
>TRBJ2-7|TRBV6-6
CASSYSAALDEQYF
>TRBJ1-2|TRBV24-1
CATSDLGGYGYTF
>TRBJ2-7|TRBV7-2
CASSLNPTYEQYF
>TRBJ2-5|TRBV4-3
CASSQRTLVGTQYF
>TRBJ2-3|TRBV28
CASSLRETGWRGLSDTQYF
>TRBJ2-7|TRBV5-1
CASSTTGSSYEQYF
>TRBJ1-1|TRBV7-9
CASSVTGGGGTEAFF
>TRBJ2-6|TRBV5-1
CASTYLSGANVLTF
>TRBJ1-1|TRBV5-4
CASNVGQLNTEAFF
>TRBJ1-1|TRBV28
CASTPGDNAEAFF
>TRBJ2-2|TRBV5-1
CASSPPGQGAGELFF
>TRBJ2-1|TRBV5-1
CASSGYSANSYNEQFF
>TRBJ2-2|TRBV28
CASSPGGSGELFF
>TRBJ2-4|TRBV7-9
CASSLESGPLSKNIQYF
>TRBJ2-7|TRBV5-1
CASSLASGKSYEQYF
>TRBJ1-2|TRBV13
CASGSGYGYTF
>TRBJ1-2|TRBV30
CAWRPAGFYGYTF
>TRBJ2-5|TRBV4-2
CASSQATSGGAWKETQYF
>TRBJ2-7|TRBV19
CASTPLWGDSYEQYF
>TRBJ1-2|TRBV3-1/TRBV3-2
CASSSLINYGYTF
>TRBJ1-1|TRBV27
CASSLSVTGFTEAFF
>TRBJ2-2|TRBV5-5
CASSLTGSNTGELFF
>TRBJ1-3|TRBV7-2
CASSLTPWTASAGNTIYF
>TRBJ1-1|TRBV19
CASSNGQGGTEAFF
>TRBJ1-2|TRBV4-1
CASSQDSNRAGYTF
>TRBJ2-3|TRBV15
CATSRNGGATDTQYF
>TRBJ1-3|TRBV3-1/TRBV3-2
CASSLQWRALSGNTIYF